This TCR beta chain is from a study of shared clonotypes between healthy human individuals (dated by TCRdb to 2019 to 2021). As for the study more broadly: Two women and a few men aged 18 to 49 years were included in the cohort. For each donor, three plates each were used for CD4 naive and CD4 memory, two plates were used for CD8 naive, and one plate was used for CD8 memory. The study deeply sequenced blood TCR repertoires of several healthy adults to estimate repertoire size and the extent of clonotype sharing between individuals. Different laboratories and diverse techniques were used to prepare libraries and sequence TCR repertoires, to increase sequencing depth and limit assay-specific biases. Between about 0.85 and 9.5 billion PBMCs per donor were obtained by leukapheresis.

On this clone: Its antigen is currently not known. Base qualities are not recorded, but no much larger clone differs from it by a single base.

Broader findings and caveats from the paper: When a few donors were compared, the shared fraction of clonotypes was about 5% for naive CD4, 3.5% to 4% for naive CD8, roughly 2.5% for memory CD4, and less than 0.45% for memory CD8. Pairwise subsampling led to the expectation that sequencing depth would affect the degree of clonotype sharing among donors. Sampling was restricted to blood, and TCR repertoires in tissue are likely to differ from TCR repertoires in blood. Naive subsets generally had larger estimated clonotype richness than memory subsets did. Even with the large sequencing depth, rarefaction of the sorted-subset datasets indicated that sequencing was incomplete. The genetic and exposure-history diversity represented was limited by the small number of donors. Higher generation probabilities were observed for clonotypes shared by all four sorted-subset donors than for non-shared clonotypes.

For the CD8 naive samples, CD45RO-negative cells were positively selected for CCR7, yielding a CD45RA+CCR7+ population from which TemRA cells were excluded. The donors were healthy, HIV-negative adults with no recently reported acute infections or vaccinations. Every donor was a Caucasian adult living in Nashville, Tennessee, USA. After blood collection by leukapheresis, PBMCs were isolated using Ficoll-Histopaque density gradient centrifugation and then cryopreserved in the vapor phase of liquid nitrogen. Analytical flow cytometry was used to check the purity and quantity of every magnetically sorted T cell population. Each sorted fraction had its genomic DNA isolated and then quantified by UV absorbance on a Nanodrop 2000c. TCR CDR3 regions were amplified from genomic DNA by multiplex PCR using the deep immunoSEQ assay. Extracted genomic DNA from each cell subset was spread evenly across all wells of several immunoSEQ 96-well plates, with each plate serving as a replicate. For sorted subsets, each replicate PCR was loaded with roughly 200 ng genomic DNA, equivalent to about 33,000 T cell genomes. Purified libraries were quantified with a Qubit 3.0 fluorometer, sized on a Bioanalyzer 2100, and re-quantified with the KAPA Library Quantification kit. Each immunoSEQ 96-well plate was sequenced on its own single-read 150-cycle Illumina NextSeq 550 flow cell. The authors' pipeline ran thus. The immunoSEQ output contained only junctional sequences without quality scores, so filtering could not match that applied to full-length reads. To assign V/J genes and CDR3, sequences were annotated using PyIR, a Python wrapper for IgBLAST v1.9, with IMGT germline references. Reads were filtered out if the reads had weak V/J assignments (E-value above 1e-6), no CDR3, stop codons, out-of-frame junctions, or ambiguous translated residues. V3J clonotypes were defined as sequences sharing an identical inferred V gene, J gene, and CDR3 amino acid sequence. The percentage overlap between two repertoires was calculated by dividing the number of shared unique clonotypes by the size of the smaller repertoire. Three approaches were used to assess repertoire richness: RTK rarefaction, the Chao1 estimator, and Recon v2.1 estimates of unobserved clonotypes. For all TCRbeta clonotypes obtained by the gDNA method from several donors, generation probabilities were computed with OLGA. TCRdb mirrors the immuneACCESS table, restricted to in-frame sequences. Some clones are absent from its copies; in checked studies, under half trace to an unresolved V gene, and the reason for the others is unknown. Clone size and V and J calls were adopted from that table, with D and trimming inferred from the DNA. The sample table shows hundreds of thousands of clones, and 85% to 95% are seen once. The ten largest account for around 0.11% of the sample.

The TCR sequence derives from a woman aged 30 to 39 in good health. The source material was naive CD8+ T cells sorted from blood. What the cell subset or site label conveys for this sample: CD45RA+CCR7+.

For the CDR3, the sequence is CASSHSGTGVGETQYF. In nucleotide form, the sequence is TGTGCCAGCAGCCACTCGGGGACAGGGGTCGGGGAGACCCAGTACTTC. The chain links TRBV6-6 with TRBJ2-5; 10 bases in the junction line up with TRBD1. Reading the germline V gene (reference sequence) gives CDR1 MNHNY and CDR2 SVGAGI. Trimmed from V: 6 bases; trimmed from J: 5 bases; junction bases lacking a gene match: 12. The CDR3 has 16 amino acids, counting the end cysteine and phenylalanine. The only DNA kept is the CDR3, 48 bases in frame from the first base.